Presented here are 22 T cell receptor beta chains from one specimen sequenced in a study of radiation and T cells in renal cell carcinoma. The data were produced by immunoSEQ multiplex PCR, yet TCRdb's version contains in-frame clones alone and is incomplete. The table records 150,000 to 190,000 clones, about 91% of them present only once. Sample time point: blood 2 weeks post-SBRT. Treatment indicated: 15 Gy SBRT to primary tumor, nephrectomy 4 weeks later. Specimen: blood, collected from a patient whose treatment included radiotherapy and nephrectomy. Receptors were obtained from a woman in her 50s with renal cell carcinoma.

This rearrangement joins TRBV7-8 to TRBJ2-1; D might be TRBD1 or TRBD2, each matching 5 bases. Trimming left V 1 base short and J 14 bases short, with 12 bases between. The CDR3 spans 12 residues. Germline values: CDR1 SGHVS, CDR2 FQNEAQ. The CDR3 DNA is TGTGCCAGCAGCTTAGACGAGGGACGGAAGTTCTTC. It is translated as CASSLDEGRKFF.

The genes are TRBV7-3 and TRBJ2-1; the D gene is possibly TRBD2 (6 bases). Deletions cut 2 bases from V and 6 bases from J, with 14 bases between. This CDR3 spans 15 amino acids. The germline gives CDR1 SGHTA, CDR2 FQGTGA. CDR3 in amino acids: CASSLSGDRTNEQFF. Here the CDR3 DNA reads TGTGCCAGCAGCTTATCGGGGGATCGGACCAATGAGCAGTTCTTC.

This clone was detected a few times. The gene calls are TRBV5-6 and TRBJ2-1, with D possibly called TRBD1 or TRBD2 (5 bases each). The ends were cut back, 4 bases at V and 9 bases at J, with 17 bases in the middle. This CDR3 has 14 residues. CDR1 and CDR2 from the germline V gene are SGHDT and YYEEEE. In nucleotides, the CDR3 is TGTGCCAGCAGCCCAGCCGGGACCGGACGTGAGCAGTTCTTC. Its translation: CASSPAGTGREQFF.

J is TRBJ2-3 and V is TRBV7-9; D is possibly TRBD2 (7 bases). This CDR3 comprises 15 residues. CDR1 and CDR2 (germline): SEHNR, FQNEAQ (reference sequence). V was shortened by 5 bases and J by 4 bases, with 16 bases between the two germline ends. The CDR3 loop is CASSQMGGRADTQYF. The CDR3 bases are TGTGCCAGCAGCCAGATGGGGGGGCGGGCAGATACGCAGTATTTT.

This chain joins TRBV5-4 and TRBJ1-2; 8 nucleotides agree with TRBD1. The length of the CDR3 is 14 residues. The V segment lost 3 bases and the J segment 5 bases; nucleotides outside the gene matches: 6. Germline V gene sequence: CDR1 SGHNT, CDR2 YYREEE (reference sequence). The CDR3 DNA reads TGTGCCAGCAGCTCCAGGGGGCTTGGGTATGGCTACACCTTC. It codes for CASSSRGLGYGYTF.

This clone was recorded only once. This chain uses TRBV14 with TRBJ1-1; D may be TRBD1 (5 bases). This CDR3 is 15 amino acids long. Germline V CDR1 and CDR2: SGHDN, FVKESK. With 1 base removed from V and 5 bases from J, the gap between germline ends came to 14 bases. The CDR3 loop is CASSQVGGLRTEAFF. For the CDR3, the DNA is TGTGCCAGCAGCCAAGTTGGGGGTTTGAGGACTGAAGCTTTCTTT.

The V and J genes are TRBV2 and TRBJ1-1; D remains unclear. The V and J ends lost 6 bases and 1 base respectively, with 9 bases between them. The germline gives CDR1 SNHLY, CDR2 FYNNEI. The CDR3 totals 13 residues. CDR3 protein: CASSKEQNTEAFF. Here the CDR3 DNA reads TGTGCCAGCAGCAAAGAACAGAACACTGAAGCTTTCTTT.

This clone was recorded once. This specimen includes other DNA sequences encoding the same CDR3. V is TRBV18 and J is TRBJ1-3; the D gene is possibly TRBD1 (5 bases). V shed 1 base and J shed 1 base, with 5 bases lying between them. This CDR3 comprises 14 residues. Germline V lookup: CDR1 KGHSH, CDR2 LQKENI. The DNA of the CDR3 is TGTGCCAGCTCACCACAGGGGTCTGGAAACACCATATATTTT. It encodes CASSPQGSGNTIYF.

This clone was detected once. The chain is built from TRBV19 and TRBJ1-3; the D is unclear. Per the germline V gene, CDR1 is LNHDA and CDR2 is SQIVND (reference sequence). With 5 bases removed from V and 9 bases from J, the gap between germline ends came to 20 bases. The CDR3 runs to 15 residues. The DNA of the CDR3 is TGTGCCAGTAGTCCTCCGACACCCCCGCGCCCCACCATATATTTT. It codes for CASSPPTPPRPTIYF.

The gene calls are TRBV6-4 and TRBJ1-5; D possibly corresponds to TRBD1 (5 bases). Trimming shortened V by 5 bases and J by 1 base, and 6 bases separated the two germline ends. This CDR3 has 13 amino acids. Germline V gene lookup returns CDR1 MRHNA and CDR2 SNTAGT. The CDR3 is CASSRDSNQPQHF. The CDR3, as DNA: TGTGCCAGCAGTCGGGACAGCAATCAGCCCCAGCATTTT.

The chain recombines TRBV5-5 with TRBJ2-4; D remains unclear. The CDR3 has 13 residues. Trimming shortened V by 3 bases and J by 7 bases, and 11 bases separated the two germline ends. Germline CDR1 and CDR2: SGHKS and YYEKEE (reference sequence). The CDR3 nucleotides read TGTGCCAGCAGCTCTGGCACTGGGAACATTCAGTACTTC. Amino acid sequence: CASSSGTGNIQYF.

The genes are TRBV5-1 and TRBJ2-7, with 9 nucleotides matching TRBD2. The germline V gene encodes CDR1 SGHRS and CDR2 YFSETQ. The J segment lost 6 bases and the V segment lost 4 bases, leaving 14 bases of the junction unmatched. The CDR3 is 16 residues long. CDR3 sequence reads: CASSLGGGAAASEQYF. The CDR3 region has the DNA TGCGCCAGCAGCCTAGGCGGGGGGGCGGCCGCATCCGAGCAGTACTTC.

The CDR3 here is CASSPSGASLAEAFF. The CDR3 bases are TGTGCCAGCAGCCCCTCCGGTGCTAGCCTCGCTGAAGCTTTCTTT. V and J are TRBV7-3 and TRBJ1-1; no reliable D call. CDR3 length: 15 amino acids. CDR1 is SGHTA, CDR2 FQGTGA, per germline. Trimming took off 5 bases at V and 6 bases at J, with 19 bases between the two ends.

V usage is TRBV19 and J usage is TRBJ2-5; the match to TRBD1 covers 8 bases. This CDR3 is built from 14 residues. Trimming took 5 bases from V and 1 from J; bases not matched to a gene: 3. The germline gives CDR1 LNHDA, CDR2 SQIVND (reference sequence). The CDR3 DNA sequence: TGTGCCAGTAGTCTCCAGGGGGCCCAAGAGACCCAGTACTTC. It codes for CASSLQGAQETQYF.

The chain joins TRBV19 to TRBJ1-1; D call uncertain. Trimming cost V 5 bases and J 0 bases, with 10 bases left between them. From germline, CDR1 is LNHDA and CDR2 SQIVND (reference sequence). The length of the CDR3 is 14 residues. The CDR3 region is CASSSPPLNTEAFF. The CDR3 DNA is TGTGCCAGTAGTTCCCCCCCCCTGAACACTGAAGCTTTCTTT. Combining the CDR3 with reference TRBV19 and TRBJ1-1 gives the whole variable domain DGGITQSPKYLFRKEGQNVTLSCEQNLNHDAMYWYRQDPGQGLRLIYYSQIVNDFQKGDIAEGYSVSREKKESFPLTVTSAQKNPTAFYLCASSSPPLNTEAFFGQGTRLTVV.

This clone was counted a single time. This chain joins TRBV6-5 and TRBJ1-2, with TRBD1 identical over 12 bases. The CDR3 is made up of 16 amino acids. J lost 1 base, V lost 2 bases, and 2 bases had no gene match. From germline, CDR1 is MNHEY and CDR2 SVGAGI. Here the CDR3 reads CASSYGTGGFNYGYTF. CDR3 nucleotide sequence: TGTGCCAGCAGTTACGGGACAGGGGGCTTTAACTATGGCTACACCTTC.

This clone has a single count. V gene TRBV5-6 combines with J gene TRBJ2-2, with D perhaps TRBD1 (6 bases). Germline assignment: CDR1 SGHDT and CDR2 YYEEEE. Trimming cost V 3 bases and J 10 bases, with 25 bases left between them. This CDR3 is 17 amino acids long. CDR3 protein: CASSSYETGRWRVELFF. In DNA, the CDR3 is TGTGCCAGCAGCTCCTACGAGACAGGTCGATGGAGAGTGGAGCTGTTTTTT.

V is TRBV5-6 and J is TRBJ1-2; D remains ambiguous. CDR3 length equals 11 residues. CDR1 is SGHDT, CDR2 YYEEEE, per germline. Trimming pared 4 bases from V and 2 bases from J, leaving 3 bases between. The DNA of the CDR3 is TGTGCCAGCAGCGTAAACTATGGCTACACCTTC. Translated, it gives CASSVNYGYTF.

A few counts support this clone. V usage is TRBV2 and J usage is TRBJ1-5; D is ambiguous. Looked up from germline, CDR1 is SNHLY and CDR2 is FYNNEI. V dropped 3 bases and J dropped 6 bases, with 9 bases sitting between them. The CDR3 contains 13 residues. CDR3: CASSEGSVQPQHF. The CDR3 DNA sequence: TGTGCCAGCAGTGAGGGGTCCGTTCAGCCCCAGCATTTT.

The rearrangement uses TRBV2 and TRBJ2-4, with 11 bases lining up with TRBD2. The junction had 0 bases not matched to a gene; V was cut back by 7 bases and J by 4 bases. The germline V gene has CDR1 SNHLY and CDR2 FYNNEI. The CDR3 extends over 13 amino acids. CDR3 in amino acids: CASTSGGKNIQYF. CDR3 sequence (DNA): TGTGCCAGCACTAGCGGGGGGAAAAACATTCAGTACTTC.

The chain combines TRBV23-1 with TRBJ1-1, with 7 bases aligning to TRBD1. TRBV23-1 falls under the ORF class, with uncertain function. Losses at the gene ends were 6 bases for V and 6 bases for J; bases not matched to a gene: 13. CDR3 length: 15 amino acids. The CDR3 is CASSPGQRISAEAFF. CDR3 sequence (DNA): TGCGCCAGCAGCCCGGGACAGCGTATCTCCGCTGAAGCTTTCTTT.

The chain combines TRBV9 with TRBJ1-4; 8 bases are a match to TRBD1. The CDR3 runs to 15 residues. The J segment lost 7 bases and the V segment lost 0 bases, leaving 5 bases of the junction unmatched. Germline V gene data show CDR1 as SGDLS and CDR2 as YYNGEE. For the CDR3, the DNA is TGTGCCAGCAGCGTAGAGGGACAGGATGGTGAAAAACTGTTTTTT. Protein sequence: CASSVEGQDGEKLFF.